Given below is one TCR beta chain in context. Its recognized antigen is unknown. No clone much larger than this one lies a single base away; base qualities are absent. TCRbeta CDR3 regions were amplified from genomic DNA using the immunoSEQ Assay, a bias-controlled multiplex PCR. The paper's processing steps were these. Within the assay, amplification of reference gene primers was used to estimate how many nucleated cells each sample contained. To quantify the absolute abundance of each unique TCRbeta CDR3 rearrangement, sequence reads were collapsed and filtered. Productive Simpson clonality was computed per sample as the square root of Simpson's diversity index over productive rearrangements. TCRdb limited this immuneACCESS table to in-frame rearrangements with V and J called. A share of clones is missing; checked studies link under half to unresolved V genes, and the rest is unexplained. From that table come the V and J calls and clone size; the DNA was used to work out D and trimming. The sample table holds more than 400,000 clones, of which 80% to 95% were seen once. Of the sample, 0.6% to 0.7% is held by the ten largest clones.

Enrolling through a virtual design, the prospective study's participants ranged in age from roughly 18 to 95 years and lived across 20 to 30 United States geographic areas. In the prospective study, participants were assigned to cohorts based on the clinical history participants reported in a screening survey and a study questionnaire. For ImmuneRACE Cohort 3, a participant was defined as recovered based on two consecutive negative NP/OP PCR tests, clearance by a healthcare professional, or resolution of symptoms. In the prospective study, whole blood, serum and a nasopharyngeal or oropharyngeal swab were collected from each participant by mobile phlebotomists. Prospective study participants could optionally give additional blood draws and questionnaires over a roughly 2-month period. Before DNA extraction, blood samples from the prospective study were shipped at room temperature or frozen. The entry originates in a study of blood T cell repertoires in COVID-19 (dated by TCRdb to about 2020). General notes on the study: The collaborator samples originated in the United States, Italy and Spain and spanned the acute and convalescent phases of COVID-19. The prospective study material was composed of cDNA or gDNA derived from T cells, B-cell-depleted T cells, or PBMCs. The dataset comprised deeply sampled blood TCRbeta repertoires from subjects exposed to, actively infected with, or recovered from COVID-19. A freely available public database, intended as a resource for researchers studying the immune response to SARS-CoV-2, is where the repertoires were released. The samples were drawn from two sources: the first 160 participants of the ongoing ImmuneRACE study, and 1,000 to 1,500 subjects contributed by 6 global collaborators. The sample metadata nearly always contained a de-identified subject ID, COVID-19 status, age in years and sex. Where available, HLA class I and class II types were taken from metadata supplied by the sample provider and were not determined by assay-based typing. Study-level results and caveats: The amount of clinical and demographic metadata varied by source and participant and was provided uncurated.

V ends up 5 bases short and J 2 bases short, with an unmatched junction base count of 7. The germline V gene supplies CDR1 MNHEY and CDR2 SVGAGI. The CDR3 covers 15 residues, taking in both the cysteine and the phenylalanine. Here the CDR3 DNA is all that survives: 45 bases in frame from base 1. The rearrangement combines TRBV6-5 with TRBJ1-2; TRBD1 matches 8 bases in the middle. Sequenced material: PBMCs or T cells enriched from blood (not recorded which). The sequence was obtained from a man in his late teens or twenties who had recovered from COVID-19. In nucleotides, the sequence is TGTGCCAGCAGTAACCGACAGGGGAGCAACTATGGCTACACCTTC. This translates into CASSNRQGSNYGYTF.